The sequence of this T cell receptor (beta chain) was determined in a study of blood T cell repertoires in COVID-19. At the level of the study: The origin of the acute and convalescent COVID-19 samples was the United States, Italy and Spain. T cells, B-cell-depleted T cells, or PBMCs supplied cDNA or gDNA.

Germline V gene lookup returns CDR1 DFQATT and CDR2 SNEGSKA (reference sequence). Trimming took 1 base from V and 9 from J, leaving 7 bases between them. The CDR3 runs 11 residues. Original handling: Reference gene primer amplification gave estimated nucleated cell counts. The assay was immunoSEQ multiplex PCR, and TCRdb's table has in-frame clones only and misses some. For V, J and clone size, that table is used; D and trimming come from the DNA. The sample has under 85,000 clones, around 88% seen once. This clonotype was sampled from a woman aged 80 or older with active or convalescent COVID-19. Sequencing used peripheral blood. The V and J genes are TRBV20-1 and TRBJ2-1; D not resolved. The CDR3 reads CSARVTTEQFF. The CDR3 DNA is TGCAGTGCTAGAGTTACTACTGAGCAGTTCTTC.